This T cell receptor beta chain is from a study of cytomegalovirus exposure and HLA in healthy donors. Study in general: The same platform used for the 650 to 700 first-cohort repertoires was also used for the 100 to 150 validation repertoires, as a later analysis reported.

The CDR3 runs to 15 residues. V lost 4 bases and J lost 1, with 13 bases in between. Germline loops: CDR1 LGHNA, CDR2 YSLEER. Method: immunoSEQ multiplex PCR; TCRdb's copy keeps in-frame clones and lacks some. In the table there are 130,000 to 150,000 clones, almost 85% of which are singletons. The V and J genes are TRBV4-3 and TRBJ1-1, with a possible D match to TRBD1 (6 bases). This clonotype was obtained from a woman in her 30s in good health and CMV-seronegative. Sequencing used PBMCs. CDR3 nucleotide sequence: TGCGCCAGCAGCCCAAAGGTCAGGGGGAACACTGAAGCTTTCTTT. Translating gives CASSPKVRGNTEAFF.